This TCR beta chain was identified in a study of a mutant IDH1 vaccine in newly diagnosed glioma (dated by TCRdb to about 2021). Regarding the research as a whole: Across visits V03 through V10, patients got a total of eight vaccinations, given in weeks 1, 3, 5, 7, 11, 15, 19 and 23. In the chemotherapy-containing groups, vaccination started alongside temozolomide cycles, whereas in patients who had radiotherapy alone it started 4-6 weeks after radiotherapy. Of the 30 or so patients who were treated, approximately 62% were male and around 38% were female, and the mean age was about 40 years. Prior to enrollment, standard therapy consisting of radiotherapy alone, temozolomide alone, or radiochemotherapy with temozolomide had been administered to patients, with the combination being received by most patients. Peripheral blood was drawn at six visits: V03 (baseline), V05, V07, V10, V12 and V13. For exploratory analyses, about 25 treated patients had longitudinal TCRB deep sequencing done wherever samples were available. On the study overall, not on this receptor specifically: Selection of PBMC samples for TCRB deep sequencing was based on availability. No apparent relationship was observed between pseudoprogression and alterations in the top peripheral T cell clonotypes detected by TCRB sequencing. Across multiple MHC alleles, vaccine-induced immune responses were seen in approximately 93% of patients. The authors stated that sample limitations prevented analyses of patient blood samples from being reproduced.

What this sample's time point label stands for: week 11, during vaccination. Each vaccine dose was 300 ug of a 20-mer mutant IDH1 peptide in Montanide, given subcutaneously with topical imiquimod. Donors had newly diagnosed WHO grade 3 or 4 IDH1-mutant astrocytomas with loss of nuclear ATRX. The samples were drawn from NOA16, a multicentre, single-arm, open-label phase I trial in Germany that tested a mutant IDH1 peptide vaccine in humans for the first time. Genomic DNA for TCRB sequencing was extracted from EDTA blood using the DNeasy Blood and Tissue Kit. Worth noting for this clone: Its specific antigen is unknown. The sample holds no much larger clone one base away, and base qualities are not on file.

The method behind the library was the immunoSEQ multiplex PCR assay. Rearranged TCR beta chain sequences were amplified with the hsTCRB Kit following the manufacturer's protocol. Sequencing of TCRB libraries was carried out on an Illumina MiSeq. On the study's bioinformatics: Demultiplexing, trimming and gene mapping were performed with the kit vendor's proprietary platform. TCRdb retrieved this table from immuneACCESS and kept in-frame rearrangements only. Not all clones are present; in checked studies, unresolved V genes account for under half, and no reason is known for the remainder. D and trimming were read from the DNA, whereas the V and J calls and clone size are those reported in that table. For this sample the table gives about 64,000 clones, of which 70% to 85% were detected only once. The ten largest account for about 9.4% of the sample. Here the sequenced sample was PBMCs, taken from a glioma patient whose treatment included an IDH1 peptide vaccine. The sequence was collected from a woman aged 50 to 65 with glioma.

CDR3 loop: CASRDREAYGYTF. The DNA sequence is TGTGCCAGCCGGGACAGGGAAGCCTATGGCTACACCTTC. The rearranged segments are TRBV25-1 and TRBJ1-2; TRBD1 lines up with 9 middle nucleotides. Via the germline V gene, CDR1 is MGHDK and CDR2 SYGVNS. The cysteine opens and the phenylalanine closes a CDR3 of 13 amino acids. Only the CDR3 part of the read is kept: 39 bases, read in frame from the first base. V has 8 bases trimmed and J has 4 bases trimmed; junction bases matching no gene number 5.